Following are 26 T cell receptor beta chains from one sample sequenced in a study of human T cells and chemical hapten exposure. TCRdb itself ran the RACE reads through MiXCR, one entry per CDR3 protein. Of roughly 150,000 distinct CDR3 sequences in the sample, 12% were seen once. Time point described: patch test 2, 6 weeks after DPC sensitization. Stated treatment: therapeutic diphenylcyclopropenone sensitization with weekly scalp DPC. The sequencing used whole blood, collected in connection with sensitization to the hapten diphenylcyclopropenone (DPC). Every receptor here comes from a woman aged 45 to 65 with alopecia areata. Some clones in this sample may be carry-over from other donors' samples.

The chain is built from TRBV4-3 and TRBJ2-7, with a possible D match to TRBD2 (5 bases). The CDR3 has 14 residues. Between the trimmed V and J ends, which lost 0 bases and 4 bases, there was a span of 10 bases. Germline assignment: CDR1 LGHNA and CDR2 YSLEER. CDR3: CASSQDTRGYEQYF. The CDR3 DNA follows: TGCGCCAGCAGCCAAGATACTAGAGGTTACGAGCAGTACTTC.

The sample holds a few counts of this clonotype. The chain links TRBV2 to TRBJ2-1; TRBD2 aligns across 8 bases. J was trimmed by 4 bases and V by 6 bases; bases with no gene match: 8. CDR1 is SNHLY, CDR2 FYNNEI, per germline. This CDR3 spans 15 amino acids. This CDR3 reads CASREGLGWYNEQFF. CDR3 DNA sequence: TGTGCCAGCAGGGAGGGACTAGGGTGGTACAATGAGCAGTTCTTC.

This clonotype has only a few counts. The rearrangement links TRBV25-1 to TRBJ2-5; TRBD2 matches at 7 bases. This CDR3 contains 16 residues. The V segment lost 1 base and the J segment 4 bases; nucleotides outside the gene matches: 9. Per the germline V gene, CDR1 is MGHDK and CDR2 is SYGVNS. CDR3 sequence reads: CASSELSLAERETQYF. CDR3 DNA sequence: TGTGCCAGCAGTGAATTAAGCCTAGCGGAAAGAGAGACCCAGTACTTC.

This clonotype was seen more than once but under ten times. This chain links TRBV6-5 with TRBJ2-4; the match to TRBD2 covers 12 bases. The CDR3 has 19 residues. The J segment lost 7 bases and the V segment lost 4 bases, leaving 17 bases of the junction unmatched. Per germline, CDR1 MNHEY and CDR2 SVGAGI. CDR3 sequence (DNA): TGTGCCAGCAGTTCCGCGACTCTAGCGGGAGGGCCCCGCAAGAACATTCAGTACTTC. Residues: CASSSATLAGGPRKNIQYF.

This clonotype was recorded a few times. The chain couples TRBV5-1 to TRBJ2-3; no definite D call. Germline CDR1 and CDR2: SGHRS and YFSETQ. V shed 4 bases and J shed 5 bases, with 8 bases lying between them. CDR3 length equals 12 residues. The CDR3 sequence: CASSTLRDTQYF. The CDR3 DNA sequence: TGCGCCAGCAGCACCCTCCGAGATACGCAGTATTTT. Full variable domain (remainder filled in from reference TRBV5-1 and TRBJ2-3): KAGVTQTPRYLIKTRGQQVTLSCSPISGHRSVSWYQQTPGQGLQFLFEYFSETQRNKGNFPGRFSGRQFSNSRSEMNVSTLELGDSALYLCASSTLRDTQYFGPGTRLTVL.

Written as DNA, the CDR3 is TGTGCCAGCGGGTTGGCAGTGCGGGAGCAGTACTTC. Residues: CASGLAVREQYF. This chain links TRBV6-6 with TRBJ2-7; D remains unclear. CDR3 length: 12 residues. CDR1 is MNHNY and CDR2 is SVGAGI in the germline V gene (reference sequence). V was clipped by 8 bases and J by 7 bases, with 15 bases between them.

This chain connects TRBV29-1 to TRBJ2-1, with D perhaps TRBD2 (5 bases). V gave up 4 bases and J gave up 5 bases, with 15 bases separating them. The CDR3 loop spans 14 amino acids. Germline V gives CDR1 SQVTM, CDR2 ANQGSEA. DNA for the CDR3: TGCAGCGTTGGCCCCAAACGGGGTCACAATGAGCAGTTCTTC. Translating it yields CSVGPKRGHNEQFF.

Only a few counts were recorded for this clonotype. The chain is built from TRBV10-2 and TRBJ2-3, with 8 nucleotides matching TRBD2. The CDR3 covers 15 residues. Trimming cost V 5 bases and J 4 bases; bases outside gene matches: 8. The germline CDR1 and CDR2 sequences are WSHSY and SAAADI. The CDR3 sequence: CASSSGTSGSDTQYF. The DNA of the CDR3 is TGCGCCAGCAGTTCCGGGACTAGTGGGTCAGATACGCAGTATTTT.

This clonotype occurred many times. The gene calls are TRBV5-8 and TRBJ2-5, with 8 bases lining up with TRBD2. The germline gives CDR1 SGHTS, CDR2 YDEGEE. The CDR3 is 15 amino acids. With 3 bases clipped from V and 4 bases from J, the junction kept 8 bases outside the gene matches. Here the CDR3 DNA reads TGTGCCAGCAGCTCCCTCGCGGGAGGTATAGAGACCCAGTACTTC. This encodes CASSSLAGGIETQYF.

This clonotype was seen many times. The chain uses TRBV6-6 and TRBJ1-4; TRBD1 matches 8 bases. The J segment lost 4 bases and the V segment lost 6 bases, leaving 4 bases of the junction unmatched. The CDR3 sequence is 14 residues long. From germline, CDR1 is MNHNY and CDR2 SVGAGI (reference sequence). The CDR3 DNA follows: TGTGCCAGCAGCCCGGACAGGGTTAATGAAAAACTGTTTTTT. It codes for CASSPDRVNEKLFF.

CDR3 amino acids: CASSLRWGQNYEQYF. For the CDR3, the DNA is TGTGCCAGCAGTTTAAGGTGGGGGCAGAACTACGAGCAGTACTTC. The J gene is TRBJ2-7, the V gene TRBV27; D is perhaps TRBD1 (6 bases). Germline V lookup: CDR1 MNHEY, CDR2 SMNVEV (reference sequence). This CDR3 is built from 15 residues. Trimming took off 2 bases at V and 3 bases at J, with 14 bases between the two ends.

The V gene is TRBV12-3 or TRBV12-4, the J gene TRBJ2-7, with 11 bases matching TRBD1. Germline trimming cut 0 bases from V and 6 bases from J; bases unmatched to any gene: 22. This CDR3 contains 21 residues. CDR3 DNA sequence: TGTGCCAGCAGTTTAGCAAGGACAGGGGGCGCGGCTAGCGGTACCCCCTTCGAGCAGTACTTC. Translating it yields CASSLARTGGAASGTPFEQYF.

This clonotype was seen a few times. The CDR3 region is CSARDDDGYNEQFF. Written as DNA, the CDR3 is TGCAGTGCTAGAGACGACGACGGTTACAATGAGCAGTTCTTC. The chain combines TRBV20-1 with TRBJ2-1; D remains ambiguous. This CDR3 is built from 14 residues. The germline gives CDR1 DFQATT, CDR2 SNEGSKA (reference sequence). Between the trimmed V and J ends, which lost 0 bases and 4 bases, there was a span of 10 bases.

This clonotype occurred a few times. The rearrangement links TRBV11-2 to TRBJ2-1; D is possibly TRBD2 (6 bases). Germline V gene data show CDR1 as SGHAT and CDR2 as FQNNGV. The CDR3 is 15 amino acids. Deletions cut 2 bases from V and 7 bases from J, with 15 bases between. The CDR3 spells CASSLKIGGVNEQFF. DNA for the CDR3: TGTGCCAGCAGCTTAAAAATTGGAGGGGTGAATGAGCAGTTCTTC. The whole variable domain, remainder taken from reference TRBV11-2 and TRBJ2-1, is EAGVAQSPRYKIIEKRQSVAFWCNPISGHATLYWYQQILGQGPKLLIQFQNNGVVDDSQLPKDRFSAERLKGVDSTLKIQPAKLEDSAVYLCASSLKIGGVNEQFFGPGTRLTVL.

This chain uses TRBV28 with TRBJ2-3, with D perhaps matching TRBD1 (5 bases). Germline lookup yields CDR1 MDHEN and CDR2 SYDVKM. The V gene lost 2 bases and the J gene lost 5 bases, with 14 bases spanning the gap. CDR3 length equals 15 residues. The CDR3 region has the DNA TGTGCCAGCAGTTTACGTAGGCAGGGTGTAGATACGCAGTATTTT. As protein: CASSLRRQGVDTQYF.

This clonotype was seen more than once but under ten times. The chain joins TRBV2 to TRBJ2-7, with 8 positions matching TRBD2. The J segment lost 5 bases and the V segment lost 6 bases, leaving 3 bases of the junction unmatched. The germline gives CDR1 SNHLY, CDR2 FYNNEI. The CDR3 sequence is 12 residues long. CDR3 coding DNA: TGTGCCAGCAGGGTAGCGGGAAACGAGCAGTACTTC. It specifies CASRVAGNEQYF.

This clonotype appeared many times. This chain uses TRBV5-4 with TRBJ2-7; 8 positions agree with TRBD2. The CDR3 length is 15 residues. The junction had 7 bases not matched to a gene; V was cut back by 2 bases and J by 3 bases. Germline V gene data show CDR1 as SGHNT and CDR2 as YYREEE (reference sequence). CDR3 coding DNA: TGTGCCAGCAGCTTACCGGGGCGGGAGGACTACGAGCAGTACTTC. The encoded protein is CASSLPGREDYEQYF.

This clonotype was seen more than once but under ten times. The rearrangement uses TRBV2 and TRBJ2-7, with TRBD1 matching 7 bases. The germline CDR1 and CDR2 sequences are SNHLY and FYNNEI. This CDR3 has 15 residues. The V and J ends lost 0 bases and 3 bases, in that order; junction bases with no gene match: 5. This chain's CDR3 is CASSEAQGVVYEQYF. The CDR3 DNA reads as TGTGCCAGCAGTGAAGCCCAGGGGGTTGTCTACGAGCAGTACTTC.

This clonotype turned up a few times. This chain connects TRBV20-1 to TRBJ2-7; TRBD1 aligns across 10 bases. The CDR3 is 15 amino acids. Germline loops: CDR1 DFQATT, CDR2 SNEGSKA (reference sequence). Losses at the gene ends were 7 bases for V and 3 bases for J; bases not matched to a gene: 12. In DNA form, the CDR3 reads TGCAGTGTCCGACAGGGGGCGGGGGCCTACTACGAGCAGTACTTC. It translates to CSVRQGAGAYYEQYF.

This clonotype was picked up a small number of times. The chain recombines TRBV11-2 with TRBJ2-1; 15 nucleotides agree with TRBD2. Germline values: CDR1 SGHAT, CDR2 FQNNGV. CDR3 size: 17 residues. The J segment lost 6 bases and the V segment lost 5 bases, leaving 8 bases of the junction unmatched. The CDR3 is CASSAGTSGRRFNEQFF. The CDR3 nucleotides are TGTGCCAGCAGCGCGGGGACTAGCGGGAGGAGATTCAATGAGCAGTTCTTC.

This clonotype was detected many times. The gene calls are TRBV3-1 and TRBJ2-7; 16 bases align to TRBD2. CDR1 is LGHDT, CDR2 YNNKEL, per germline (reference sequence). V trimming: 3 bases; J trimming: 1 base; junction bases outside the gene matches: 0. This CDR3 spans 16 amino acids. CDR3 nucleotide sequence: TGTGCCAGCAGCCAGGGACTAGCGGGAGGGTCCTACGAGCAGTACTTC. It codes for CASSQGLAGGSYEQYF.

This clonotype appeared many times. CDR3 sequence: CASSSYTGPYGYTF. CDR3 nucleotide sequence: TGTGCCAGCAGTTCCTACACCGGACCCTATGGCTACACCTTC. V gene TRBV6-2 or TRBV6-3 combines with J gene TRBJ1-2; D call uncertain. Per germline, CDR1 MNHEY and CDR2 SVGEGT. V was pared by 4 bases and J by 4 bases, with 13 bases between. The CDR3 extends over 14 amino acids.

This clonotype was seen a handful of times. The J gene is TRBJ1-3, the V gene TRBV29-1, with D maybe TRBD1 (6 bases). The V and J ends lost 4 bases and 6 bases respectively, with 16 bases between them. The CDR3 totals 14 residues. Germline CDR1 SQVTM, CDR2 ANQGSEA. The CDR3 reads CSVVGGLGENTIYF. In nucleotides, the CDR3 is TGCAGCGTTGTGGGGGGCCTTGGGGAAAACACCATATATTTT.

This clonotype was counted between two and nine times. This CDR3 is CASSQGAALTQYF. CDR3 DNA: TGTGCCAGCAGCCAAGGAGCGGCACTTACGCAGTATTTT. V usage is TRBV3-1 and J usage is TRBJ2-3; D may be TRBD2 (5 bases). The CDR3 loop spans 13 amino acids. Germline V lookup: CDR1 LGHDT, CDR2 YNNKEL (reference sequence). Trimming stripped 1 base from V and 8 bases from J, with 10 bases between.

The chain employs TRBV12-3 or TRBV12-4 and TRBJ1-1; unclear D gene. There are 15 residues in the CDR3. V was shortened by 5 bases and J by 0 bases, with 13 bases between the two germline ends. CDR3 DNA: TGTGCCAGCAGTCCCTCACAAGGAGTGAACACTGAAGCTTTCTTT. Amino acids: CASSPSQGVNTEAFF.

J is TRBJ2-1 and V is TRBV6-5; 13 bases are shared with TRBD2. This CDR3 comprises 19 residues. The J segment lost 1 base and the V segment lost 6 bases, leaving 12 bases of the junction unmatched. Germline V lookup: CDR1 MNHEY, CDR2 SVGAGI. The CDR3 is CASSTERTSGRGSYNEQFF. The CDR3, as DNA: TGTGCCAGCAGCACCGAGAGGACTAGCGGGAGAGGGTCCTACAATGAGCAGTTCTTC.